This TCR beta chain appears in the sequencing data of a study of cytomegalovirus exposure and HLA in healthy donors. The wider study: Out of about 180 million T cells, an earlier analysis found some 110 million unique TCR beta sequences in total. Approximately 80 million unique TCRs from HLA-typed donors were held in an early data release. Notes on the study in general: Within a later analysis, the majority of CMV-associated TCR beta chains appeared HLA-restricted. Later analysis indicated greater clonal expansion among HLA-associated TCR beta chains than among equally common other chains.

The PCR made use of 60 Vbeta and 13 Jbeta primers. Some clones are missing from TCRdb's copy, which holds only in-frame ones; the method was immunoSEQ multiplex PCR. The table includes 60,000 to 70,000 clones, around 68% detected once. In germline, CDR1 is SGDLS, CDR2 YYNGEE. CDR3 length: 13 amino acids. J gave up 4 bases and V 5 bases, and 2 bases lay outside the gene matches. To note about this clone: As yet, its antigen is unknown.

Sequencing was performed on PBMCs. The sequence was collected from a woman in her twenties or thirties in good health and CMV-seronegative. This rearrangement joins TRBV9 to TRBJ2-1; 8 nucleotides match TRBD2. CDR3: CASRGGGYNEQFF. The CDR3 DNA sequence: TGTGCCAGCAGGGGCGGGGGGTACAATGAGCAGTTCTTC.